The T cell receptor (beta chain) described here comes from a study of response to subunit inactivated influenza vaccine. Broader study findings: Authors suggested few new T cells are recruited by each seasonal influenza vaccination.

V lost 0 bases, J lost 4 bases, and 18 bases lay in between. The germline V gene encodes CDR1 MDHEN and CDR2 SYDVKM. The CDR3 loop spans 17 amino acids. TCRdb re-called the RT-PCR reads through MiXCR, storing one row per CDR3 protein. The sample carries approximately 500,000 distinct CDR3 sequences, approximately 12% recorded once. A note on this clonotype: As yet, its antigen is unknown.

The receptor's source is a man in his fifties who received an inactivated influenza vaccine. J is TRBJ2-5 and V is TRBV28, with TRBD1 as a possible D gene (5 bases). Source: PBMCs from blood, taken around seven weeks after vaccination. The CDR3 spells CASSLWESVGRAETQYF. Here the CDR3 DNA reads TGTGCCAGCAGTTTATGGGAATCGGTTGGCAGGGCAGAGACCCAGTACTTC.